Detailed here is one TCR beta chain. As yet, its antigen is unknown. The data were taken from a study of OX40 agonist ivuxolimab in advanced cancers. For the study at large: The dose of intravenous ivuxolimab that patients received every 2 weeks ranged from 0.01 to 10 mg/kg.

Regarding the study as a whole: The study observed clonal expansion of CD4+ and CD8+ blood T cells by week 6 at 0.1 to 3.0 mg/kg.

Repertoires were generated with immunoSEQ multiplex PCR, while TCRdb's copy carries only in-frame clones and drops some. The sample contains about 12,000 clones, 80% of which appear only once. The TCR was taken from an adult with an advanced solid tumor such as melanoma, head and neck, liver or kidney cancer. Sequencing was performed on CD4+ or CD8+ T cells sorted from blood, taken in a trial of the OX40 agonist ivuxolimab.

CDR3 region: CASSLSQGVGYTF. The CDR3 DNA sequence: TGTGCCAGCAGCTTGTCACAGGGGGTGGGTTACACCTTC. This chain connects TRBV5-4 to TRBJ1-2; 8 bases agree with TRBD1. Germline V gene sequence: CDR1 SGHNT, CDR2 YYREEE (reference sequence). V lost 1 base and J lost 11; bases outside the gene matches: 7. This CDR3 has 13 residues.